The rows below give T cell receptor beta chains drawn from one sample of a study of shared clonotypes between healthy human individuals. The table came from immunoSEQ multiplex PCR; TCRdb's copy has only in-frame clones and leaves some out. The repertoire holds millions of clones, approximately 95% seen once, with about 0.37% in the top ten. Sequenced sample: naive CD4+ T cells from PBMCs. The receptor set was obtained from a young man in good health. Some clones in this sample may be carry-over from other donors' samples. CDR3s include the opening cysteine and the closing phenylalanine or tryptophan. A D gene is named only where the DNA matches it firmly. Only some rows state a clone size, as once, few, many or a class for expanded clones.

abundance: NA; v_gene: TRBV7-8; d_gene: NA; j_gene: TRBJ1-2; CDR3nt: TGTGCCAGCAGCGATAGGACGGGCTATGGCTACACCTTC; CDR3aa: CASSDRTGYGYTF
abundance: few; v_gene: TRBV28; d_gene: TRBD1; j_gene: TRBJ1-1; CDR3nt: TGTGCCAGCAGGGACAGGGAAGCTTTCTTT; CDR3aa: CASRDREAFF
abundance: NA; v_gene: TRBV5-4; d_gene: TRBD2; j_gene: TRBJ2-3; CDR3nt: TGTGCCAGCAGCCGAGCGGGAGACCCCGGAGATACGCAGTATTTT; CDR3aa: CASSRAGDPGDTQYF
abundance: NA; v_gene: TRBV28; d_gene: NA; j_gene: TRBJ2-1; CDR3nt: TGTGCCAGCAGTTTGGCGGGGCTACCCTCCTACAATGAGCAGTTCTTC; CDR3aa: CASSLAGLPSYNEQFF
abundance: NA; v_gene: TRBV5-1; d_gene: NA; j_gene: TRBJ2-1; CDR3nt: TGCGCCAGCAGCTCGGACTGGCAGGAGCAGTTCTTC; CDR3aa: CASSSDWQEQFF
abundance: NA; v_gene: TRBV15; d_gene: NA; j_gene: TRBJ2-7; CDR3nt: TGTGCCACCAGCTCCAGGGTGGTCTACGAGCAGTACTTC; CDR3aa: CATSSRVVYEQYF
abundance: NA; v_gene: TRBV27; d_gene: TRBD2; j_gene: TRBJ2-3; CDR3nt: TGTGCCAGCAACCTGCTAGCGGGATCTTCAGATACGCAGTATTTT; CDR3aa: CASNLLAGSSDTQYF
abundance: NA; v_gene: TRBV5-1; d_gene: TRBD2; j_gene: TRBJ2-7; CDR3nt: TGCGCCAGCAGCCCCTTAGCGGGAGGGCCCGGCGAGCAGTACTTC; CDR3aa: CASSPLAGGPGEQYF
abundance: NA; v_gene: TRBV6-1; d_gene: NA; j_gene: TRBJ2-6; CDR3nt: TGTGCCAGCAGTGACAGGGTAATGTGGTCTGGGGCCAACGTCCTGACTTTC; CDR3aa: CASSDRVMWSGANVLTF
abundance: NA; v_gene: TRBV29-1; d_gene: TRBD2; j_gene: TRBJ2-2; CDR3nt: TGCAGCGTTGGGCGGGATTTAGCGGGAGGGGAGCTGTTTTTT; CDR3aa: CSVGRDLAGGELFF
abundance: NA; v_gene: TRBV18; d_gene: NA; j_gene: TRBJ2-7; CDR3nt: TGTGCCAGCTCACCCAATCAGGGATCCGAGCAGTACTTC; CDR3aa: CASSPNQGSEQYF
abundance: NA; v_gene: TRBV6-6; d_gene: TRBD1; j_gene: TRBJ2-7; CDR3nt: TGTGCCAGCAGAGACCTTTCCGGGACAGGGGACGAGCAGTACTTC; CDR3aa: CASRDLSGTGDEQYF
abundance: NA; v_gene: TRBV4-1; d_gene: NA; j_gene: TRBJ2-5; CDR3nt: TGCGCCAGCAGCCTACGGACAGAAGAGACCCAGTACTTC; CDR3aa: CASSLRTEETQYF
abundance: once; v_gene: TRBV7-2; d_gene: NA; j_gene: TRBJ2-3; CDR3nt: TGTGCCAGCAGCGAATCAGGGTTCACAGATACGCAGTATTTT; CDR3aa: CASSESGFTDTQYF
abundance: NA; v_gene: TRBV6-1; d_gene: NA; j_gene: TRBJ1-5; CDR3nt: TGTGCCAGCCAGGGCAGGGAGGATATCAATCAGCCCCAGCATTTT; CDR3aa: CASQGREDINQPQHF
abundance: once; v_gene: TRBV7-3; d_gene: NA; j_gene: TRBJ1-1; CDR3nt: TGTGCCAGCAGCTTAAGCATGAACACTGAAGCTTTCTTT; CDR3aa: CASSLSMNTEAFF
abundance: once; v_gene: TRBV11-2; d_gene: NA; j_gene: TRBJ2-2; CDR3nt: TGTGCCAGCAGCACGGACAGCGGGGAGCTGTTTTTT; CDR3aa: CASSTDSGELFF
abundance: NA; v_gene: TRBV11-2; d_gene: NA; j_gene: TRBJ2-3; CDR3nt: TGTGCCAGCAGCTTAGATCGCCCAGATACGCAGTATTTT; CDR3aa: CASSLDRPDTQYF
abundance: NA; v_gene: TRBV7-3; d_gene: TRBD1; j_gene: TRBJ1-1; CDR3nt: TGTGCCAGCAGCTTGACAGGGTCGAACACTGAAGCTTTCTTT; CDR3aa: CASSLTGSNTEAFF
abundance: NA; v_gene: TRBV25-1; d_gene: TRBD1; j_gene: TRBJ1-6; CDR3nt: TGTGCCAGCAGTAGGGACAGGATGACACCCCTCCACTTT; CDR3aa: CASSRDRMTPLHF
abundance: NA; v_gene: TRBV4-2; d_gene: NA; j_gene: TRBJ2-7; CDR3nt: TGTGCCAGCAGCCAAAAAGGACTAAGCTCCTACGAGCAGTACTTC; CDR3aa: CASSQKGLSSYEQYF
abundance: few; v_gene: TRBV7-2; d_gene: NA; j_gene: TRBJ1-1; CDR3nt: TGTGCCAGCAGCTTTGACAGGTGGAACACTGAAGCTTTCTTT; CDR3aa: CASSFDRWNTEAFF
abundance: once; v_gene: TRBV11-2; d_gene: NA; j_gene: TRBJ2-3; CDR3nt: TGTGCCAGCAGCTTGCAGTTAACAGATGTAGGTACGCAGTATTTT; CDR3aa: CASSLQLTDVGTQYF
abundance: NA; v_gene: TRBV5-6; d_gene: TRBD1; j_gene: TRBJ1-4; CDR3nt: TGTGCCAGCAGCTTGGCCGGACAGGGGAGGATTGGTGGAAAACTGTTTTTT; CDR3aa: CASSLAGQGRIGGKLFF
abundance: once; v_gene: TRBV7-9; d_gene: TRBD1; j_gene: TRBJ1-2; CDR3nt: TGTGCCAGCAGCTCGACAGGGGTGTCGTCGGGCTACACCTTC; CDR3aa: CASSSTGVSSGYTF
abundance: NA; v_gene: TRBV5-1; d_gene: TRBD2; j_gene: TRBJ2-1; CDR3nt: TGCGCCAGCAGCCCTAGGTTACTAGCGGGAGTCAATGAGCAGTTCTTC; CDR3aa: CASSPRLLAGVNEQFF
abundance: NA; v_gene: TRBV19; d_gene: NA; j_gene: TRBJ1-5; CDR3nt: TGTGCCAGTAGTATAGGGGCCGGTCGGAATCAGCCCCAGCATTTT; CDR3aa: CASSIGAGRNQPQHF
abundance: NA; v_gene: TRBV28; d_gene: NA; j_gene: TRBJ2-7; CDR3nt: TGTGCCAGCAGTTCAAACTTGGGGACGGTAAGCTCCTACGAGCAGTACTTC; CDR3aa: CASSSNLGTVSSYEQYF
abundance: NA; v_gene: TRBV19; d_gene: TRBD1; j_gene: TRBJ2-7; CDR3nt: TGTGCCAGTAGTACGGGGACATTTGGGACAGCCAGAGACGAGCAGTACTTC; CDR3aa: CASSTGTFGTARDEQYF
abundance: NA; v_gene: TRBV6-5; d_gene: TRBD1; j_gene: TRBJ1-3; CDR3nt: TGTGCCAGCAGTTCGGGACAGGGGGTATACACCATATATTTT; CDR3aa: CASSSGQGVYTIYF
abundance: NA; v_gene: TRBV7-9; d_gene: TRBD1; j_gene: TRBJ1-2; CDR3nt: TGTGCCAGCAGCCCGGGGATAGGACAGGGTACATGGAGCTACACCTTC; CDR3aa: CASSPGIGQGTWSYTF
abundance: NA; v_gene: TRBV10-3; d_gene: TRBD2; j_gene: TRBJ2-1; CDR3nt: TGTGCCATCAGTGAATCTAGCGGAGAGCAGTTCTTC; CDR3aa: CAISESSGEQFF
abundance: NA; v_gene: TRBV25-1; d_gene: NA; j_gene: TRBJ1-2; CDR3nt: TGTGCCAGCAGTGAATCTGGGGGGGGCCCCGACGGCTACACCTTC; CDR3aa: CASSESGGGPDGYTF
abundance: NA; v_gene: TRBV5-4; d_gene: NA; j_gene: TRBJ1-5; CDR3nt: TGTGCCAGCAGCTTGGTTGGGAATCAGCCCCAGCATTTT; CDR3aa: CASSLVGNQPQHF
abundance: NA; v_gene: TRBV27; d_gene: TRBD2; j_gene: TRBJ2-7; CDR3nt: TGTGCCAGCAGTTCCCCTCTGGCGGGAGCCTACGAGCAGTACTTC; CDR3aa: CASSSPLAGAYEQYF
abundance: NA; v_gene: TRBV10-3; d_gene: NA; j_gene: TRBJ2-7; CDR3nt: TGTGCCATCAGTGAGTCAAGACTCAAGAGCTCCTACGAGCAGTACTTC; CDR3aa: CAISESRLKSSYEQYF
abundance: NA; v_gene: TRBV18; d_gene: NA; j_gene: TRBJ2-7; CDR3nt: TGTGCCAGCTCAGGCAGTTTAAACGACTACGAGCAGTACTTC; CDR3aa: CASSGSLNDYEQYF
abundance: NA; v_gene: TRBV29-1; d_gene: NA; j_gene: TRBJ2-7; CDR3nt: TGCAGCGGGGGTGCGAGCCACGAGCAGTACTTC; CDR3aa: CSGGASHEQYF
abundance: NA; v_gene: TRBV6-6; d_gene: NA; j_gene: TRBJ1-2; CDR3nt: TGTGCCAGCAGTTATTCAGTAACAGGGCCCTATGGCTACACCTTC; CDR3aa: CASSYSVTGPYGYTF
abundance: NA; v_gene: TRBV28; d_gene: TRBD1; j_gene: TRBJ2-2; CDR3nt: TGTGCCAGCACGGGACAGGGCAACACCGGGGAGCTGTTTTTT; CDR3aa: CASTGQGNTGELFF
abundance: NA; v_gene: TRBV5-1; d_gene: NA; j_gene: TRBJ2-3; CDR3nt: TGCGCCAGCAGCACCGGGGCAGGGAGTAGAGTGGATACGCAGTATTTT; CDR3aa: CASSTGAGSRVDTQYF
abundance: NA; v_gene: TRBV6-1; d_gene: NA; j_gene: TRBJ1-5; CDR3nt: TGTGCCAGCCTGCTCAGGTCAGGGGCCGGGCCCCAGCATTTT; CDR3aa: CASLLRSGAGPQHF
abundance: NA; v_gene: TRBV18; d_gene: NA; j_gene: TRBJ2-7; CDR3nt: TGTGCCAGCTCACCACCTTCTCCGATCTACGAGCAGTACTTC; CDR3aa: CASSPPSPIYEQYF
abundance: once; v_gene: TRBV5-4; d_gene: NA; j_gene: TRBJ2-5; CDR3nt: TGTGCCAGCAGCCGAGTCGGGTCAGAGACCCAGTACTTC; CDR3aa: CASSRVGSETQYF
abundance: NA; v_gene: TRBV28; d_gene: NA; j_gene: TRBJ1-1; CDR3nt: TGTGCCAGCAGTTTACAGGGGTCTGAAGCTTTCTTT; CDR3aa: CASSLQGSEAFF
abundance: NA; v_gene: TRBV6-5; d_gene: NA; j_gene: TRBJ2-1; CDR3nt: TGTGCCAGCGGGAGAGGGTACAATGAGCAGTTCTTC; CDR3aa: CASGRGYNEQFF
abundance: NA; v_gene: TRBV11-2; d_gene: TRBD2; j_gene: TRBJ2-2; CDR3nt: TGTGCCAGCAGCTTGACCCTAGCGGGAGATAACACCGGGGAGCTGTTTTTT; CDR3aa: CASSLTLAGDNTGELFF
abundance: once; v_gene: TRBV2; d_gene: NA; j_gene: TRBJ2-2; CDR3nt: TGTGCCAGCAGTGAGCAGGGTTCAAACACCGGGGAGCTGTTTTTT; CDR3aa: CASSEQGSNTGELFF
abundance: NA; v_gene: TRBV28; d_gene: TRBD1; j_gene: TRBJ1-5; CDR3nt: TGTGCCAGCAGTCTCCTATCCGGGACAGGACAAACAAGCAATCAGCCCCAGCATTTT; CDR3aa: CASSLLSGTGQTSNQPQHF
abundance: NA; v_gene: TRBV7-3; d_gene: NA; j_gene: TRBJ2-1; CDR3nt: TGTGCCAGCAGCCTTCTACCCGCCAATGAGCAGTTCTTC; CDR3aa: CASSLLPANEQFF